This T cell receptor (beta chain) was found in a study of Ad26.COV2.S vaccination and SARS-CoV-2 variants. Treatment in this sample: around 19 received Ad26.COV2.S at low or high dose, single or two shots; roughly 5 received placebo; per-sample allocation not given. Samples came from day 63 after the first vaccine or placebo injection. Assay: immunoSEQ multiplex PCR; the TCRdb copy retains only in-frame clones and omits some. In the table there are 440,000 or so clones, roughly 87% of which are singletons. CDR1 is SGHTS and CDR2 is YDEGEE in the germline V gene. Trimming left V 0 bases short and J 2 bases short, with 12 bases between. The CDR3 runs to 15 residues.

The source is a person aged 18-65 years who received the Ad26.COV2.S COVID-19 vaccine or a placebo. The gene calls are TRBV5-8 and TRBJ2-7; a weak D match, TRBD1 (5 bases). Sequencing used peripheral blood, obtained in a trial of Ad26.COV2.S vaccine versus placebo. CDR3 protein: CASSLAVDSTYEQYF. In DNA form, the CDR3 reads TGTGCCAGCAGCTTGGCCGTAGACAGCACCTACGAGCAGTACTTC.